This T cell receptor (beta chain) was retrieved from a study of response to subunit inactivated influenza vaccine. TCRdb re-called the RT-PCR reads through MiXCR, storing one row per CDR3 protein. The sample lists about half a million distinct CDR3 sequences, roughly 9.8% occurring once. The germline gives CDR1 MNHEY, CDR2 SVGEGT. This CDR3 has 13 amino acids. V was pared by 2 bases and J by 2 bases, with 7 bases between. This clonotype was detected only a few times. This chain joins TRBV6-2 or TRBV6-3 and TRBJ2-7; unclear D gene. This clonotype was sampled from a man aged 50 or older who received an inactivated influenza vaccine. The sequences come from PBMCs from blood, collected about 6 weeks after vaccination. The CDR3 nucleotides read TGTGCCAGCAGTTACATGGGGACCTACGAGCAGTACTTC. Residues: CASSYMGTYEQYF.